This T cell receptor (beta chain) was obtained from a study of regulatory T cells in long-lasting Graves disease. Study context: Duration of antithyroid drug therapy among newly diagnosed Graves' patients was under 3 months.

This clonotype was seen ten or more times. What it binds is not known. This CDR3 is 14 amino acids long. Trimming removed 0 bases at V and 7 bases at J, with 9 bases between. From germline, CDR1 is SGHTA and CDR2 FQGNSA. According to the study, TCR beta libraries were built with iRepertoire HTBI primers and CDR3-region Arm-PCR. One entry per CDR3 protein, called by TCRdb with MiXCR from the multiplex PCR reads. In the table there are roughly 380,000 distinct CDR3 sequences, around 17% of which are singletons. Findings and limits, study-wide: Preferential use of TRBV28, TRBJ1-2 and TRBJ2-5 was seen in persistent disease.

As for time point: newly diagnosed GD, antithyroid drugs for less than 3 months. Generation of the TCR library employed RNA extracted from PBMCs. These same records also appear under a second study, on T cells in Graves' hyperthyroidism and ophthalmopathy.

Here the sequenced sample was peripheral blood mononuclear cells (PBMCs), taken at new diagnosis, from a patient treated with antithyroid drugs. The receptor was derived from a man aged 35-49 years with Graves disease. J is TRBJ2-2 and V is TRBV7-2, with D possibly matching TRBD2 (5 bases). CDR3 sequence reads: CASSLALGSGELFF. In nucleotides, the CDR3 is TGTGCCAGCAGCTTAGCCTTGGGGAGCGGGGAGCTGTTTTTT.